The next 9 T cell receptor beta chains were all read from a single sample in a study of OX40 agonist ivuxolimab in advanced cancers. Profiling relied on immunoSEQ multiplex PCR, and the TCRdb table lists in-frame clones only, not all of them. The sample lists tens of thousands of clones, about 86% occurring once. Specimen: CD4+ or CD8+ T cells sorted from blood, collected in a trial of the OX40 agonist ivuxolimab. The receptors shown here come from an adult with an advanced solid tumor such as melanoma, head and neck, liver or kidney cancer.

The rearrangement links TRBV2 to TRBJ1-4; no definite D call. The ends were cut back, 4 bases at V and 8 bases at J, with 11 bases in the middle. The CDR3 consists of 13 residues. Germline loops: CDR1 SNHLY, CDR2 FYNNEI. CDR3 amino acids: CASSGGRGEKLFF. The DNA for the CDR3 is TGTGCCAGCAGTGGTGGTCGAGGGGAAAAACTGTTTTTT. The variable domain in full, with the rest retrieved from reference TRBV2 and TRBJ1-4, is EPEVTQTPSHQVTQMGQEVILRCVPISNHLYFYWYRQILGQKVEFLVSFYNNEISEKSEIFDDQFSVERPDGSNFTLKIRSTKLEDSAMYFCASSGGRGEKLFFGSGTQLSVL.

V usage is TRBV5-1 and J usage is TRBJ1-3; D gene unclear. Germline values: CDR1 SGHRS, CDR2 YFSETQ. V lost 2 bases to trimming and J lost 1 base, with 7 bases between them. The CDR3 is 14 amino acids. CDR3: CASSFDTSGNTIYF. CDR3 nucleotide sequence: TGCGCCAGCAGCTTTGACACATCTGGAAACACCATATATTTT.

This sequence joins TRBV10-3 and TRBJ2-6; D remains unclear. Trimming took off 7 bases at V and 0 bases at J, with 7 bases between the two ends. The length of the CDR3 is 14 residues. Looked up from germline, CDR1 is ENHRY and CDR2 is SYGVKD. DNA of the CDR3: TGTGCCATCACCGCAGGCTCTGGGGCCAACGTCCTGACTTTC. As protein: CAITAGSGANVLTF.

This chain connects TRBV12-5 to TRBJ2-1; D unresolved. This CDR3 is built from 14 residues. Germline CDR1 LGHNT, CDR2 FRNRAP. V lost 0 bases, J lost 3 bases, and 6 bases lay in between. CDR3 DNA sequence: TGTGCTAGTGGTTTGGTAAATAGCTACAATGAGCAGTTCTTC. This gives the protein CASGLVNSYNEQFF.

This clone was detected only a few times. V is TRBV7-2 and J is TRBJ1-4; the D is unclear. The germline gives CDR1 SGHTA, CDR2 FQGNSA. The CDR3 is 13 residues long. Trimming removed 1 base at V and 5 bases at J, with 5 bases between. This CDR3 is CASSLVGNEKLFF. The DNA for the CDR3 is TGTGCCAGCAGCTTAGTAGGAAATGAAAAACTGTTTTTT.

This chain joins TRBV28 and TRBJ2-7; 14 bases map to TRBD2. The V gene's germline CDR1 is MDHEN and CDR2 SYDVKM. The CDR3 consists of 16 residues. V lost 5 bases, J lost 3 bases, and 6 bases stayed unmatched. The CDR3 DNA is TGTGCCAGCAGTCCTCCGGGACTAGCGGGAGACTACGAGCAGTACTTC. Translating gives CASSPPGLAGDYEQYF.

The chain combines TRBV11-1 with TRBJ2-7, with D perhaps matching TRBD1 (6 bases). The CDR3 sequence is 14 residues long. With 5 bases removed from V and 4 bases from J, the gap between germline ends came to 15 bases. In germline, CDR1 is SGHAT, CDR2 FQDESV (reference sequence). The CDR3: CASSPTGTLYEQYF. In DNA form, the CDR3 reads TGTGCCAGCAGCCCAACCGGGACACTTTACGAGCAGTACTTC.

This chain connects TRBV27 to TRBJ2-1; D perhaps matches TRBD2 (5 bases). There are 15 residues in the CDR3. Germline V gene lookup returns CDR1 MNHEY and CDR2 SMNVEV (reference sequence). The ends were cut back, 7 bases at V and 7 bases at J, with 20 bases in the middle. CDR3 residues: CASMRLGGLGNEQFF. Here the CDR3 DNA reads TGTGCCAGCATGCGCCTAGGAGGCCTAGGAAATGAGCAGTTCTTC.

The chain is built from TRBV7-2 and TRBJ1-3; a weak D match, TRBD1 (6 bases). CDR1 and CDR2 (germline): SGHTA, FQGNSA. The CDR3 is 15 residues long. V was trimmed by 6 bases and J by 0 bases, leaving 12 bases between them. The CDR3 spells CASSPQGTSGNTIYF. For the CDR3, the DNA is TGTGCCAGCAGTCCACAGGGAACCTCTGGAAACACCATATATTTT.